Presented here are 2 T cell receptor beta chains from one specimen sequenced in a study of blood T cells in healthy people across ages. It was with a sample-barcoded 5' primer and a J-beta primer mix that a second PCR of about 7 to 12 cycles was run. MiXCR, run by TCRdb on the 5' RACE reads, gives a single entry per CDR3 protein. The sample consists of under 2 million distinct CDR3 sequences, roughly 32% of them appearing once. Sample: blood. The receptors originated from a woman in her 30s in good health.

This clonotype was counted between two and nine times. The chain recombines TRBV29-1 with TRBJ1-2; D is uncertain. CDR1 and CDR2 (germline): SQVTM, ANQGSEA. The CDR3 has 11 amino acids. V lost 7 bases, J lost 5 bases, and 11 bases lay in between. The CDR3 spells CSDSDGYGYTF. The CDR3, as DNA: TGCAGCGACTCGGACGGTTATGGCTACACCTTC.

Worth noting for this clonotype: The junction and the germline gene differ at one end; a read error may be behind it. This rearrangement joins TRBV27 to TRBJ2-3; possible D gene TRBD2, 5 bases. The germline V gene has CDR1 MNHEY and CDR2 SMNVEV (reference sequence). The CDR3 is 16 residues long. CDR3 residues: CVSSLASRTGTDTQYF. CDR3 coding DNA: TGTGTCAGCAGTTTAGCTAGCCGAACCGGCACAGATACGCAGTATTTT.